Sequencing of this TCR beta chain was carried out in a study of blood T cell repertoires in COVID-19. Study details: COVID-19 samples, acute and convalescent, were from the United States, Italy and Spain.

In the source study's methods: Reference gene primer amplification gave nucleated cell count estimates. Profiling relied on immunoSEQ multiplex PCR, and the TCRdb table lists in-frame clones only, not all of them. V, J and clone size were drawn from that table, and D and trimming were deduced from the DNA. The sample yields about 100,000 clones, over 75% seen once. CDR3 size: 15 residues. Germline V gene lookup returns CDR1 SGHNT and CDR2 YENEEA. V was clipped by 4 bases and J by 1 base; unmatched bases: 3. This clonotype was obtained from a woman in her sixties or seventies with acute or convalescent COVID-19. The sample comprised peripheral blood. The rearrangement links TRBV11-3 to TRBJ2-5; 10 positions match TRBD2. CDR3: CASSSLAGIQETQYF. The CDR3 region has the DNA TGTGCCAGCAGCTCACTAGCGGGGATCCAAGAGACCCAGTACTTC.